This TCR beta chain was observed in a study of Ad26.COV2.S vaccination and SARS-CoV-2 variants. As for treatment: 15 to 20 received Ad26.COV2.S at low or high dose, single or two shots; 5 received placebo; per-sample allocation not given. Samples analyzed were those drawn on day 63 after the first vaccine or placebo injection. Sequencing was performed with immunoSEQ multiplex PCR; in TCRdb, only in-frame clones are kept and a portion is missing. The sample lists 250,000 to 300,000 clones; around 87% were seen once. The V gene's germline CDR1 is SNHLY and CDR2 FYNNEI. Trimming at V came to 5 bases and at J to 2 bases, leaving 3 bases not matched to a gene. The CDR3 contains 14 residues.

This rearrangement joins TRBV2 to TRBJ2-7; 10 positions match TRBD1. This receptor was identified in a person between 18 and 65 years old who received the Ad26.COV2.S COVID-19 vaccine or a placebo. The sequenced sample was peripheral blood, obtained in a trial of Ad26.COV2.S vaccine versus placebo. CDR3 sequence: CASSNGQGAYEQYF. CDR3 DNA sequence: TGTGCCAGCAGTAATGGACAGGGGGCCTACGAGCAGTACTTC.